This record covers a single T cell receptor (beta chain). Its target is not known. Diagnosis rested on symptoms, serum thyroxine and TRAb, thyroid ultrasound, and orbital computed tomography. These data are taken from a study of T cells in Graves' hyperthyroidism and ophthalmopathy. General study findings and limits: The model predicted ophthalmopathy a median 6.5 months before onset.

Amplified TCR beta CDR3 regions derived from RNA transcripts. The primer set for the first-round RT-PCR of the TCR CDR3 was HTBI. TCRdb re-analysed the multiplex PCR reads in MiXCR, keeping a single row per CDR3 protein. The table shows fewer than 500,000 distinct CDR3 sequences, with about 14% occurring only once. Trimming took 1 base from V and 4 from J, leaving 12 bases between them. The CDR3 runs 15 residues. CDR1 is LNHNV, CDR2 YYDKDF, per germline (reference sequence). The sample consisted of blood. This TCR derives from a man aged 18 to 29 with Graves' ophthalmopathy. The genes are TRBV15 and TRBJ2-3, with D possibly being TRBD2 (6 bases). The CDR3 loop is CATSRGRGLADTQYF. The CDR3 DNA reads TGTGCCACCAGCAGAGGCCGGGGACTGGCAGATACGCAGTATTTT.